The 21 T cell receptor beta chains given below trace back to one sample, sequenced in a study of blood T cell repertoires in COVID-19. Profiled with immunoSEQ multiplex PCR; TCRdb holds only in-frame clones, not every one. Counted here are a few hundred thousand clones, roughly nine tenths occurring once; the ten biggest clones make up 4% to 5%. The source material was peripheral blood. The receptors were gathered from a woman aged 40 to 50 who had recovered from COVID-19.

The CDR3 sequence is CASSPRRESTYEQYF. The CDR3 DNA sequence: TGTGCCAGCAGCCCCCGGAGGGAGTCTACCTACGAGCAGTACTTC. V and J are TRBV11-2 and TRBJ2-7; D possibly corresponds to TRBD2 (6 bases). From germline, CDR1 is SGHAT and CDR2 FQNNGV. Trimming pared 5 bases from V and 2 bases from J, leaving 16 bases between. The CDR3 runs to 15 residues.

This chain joins TRBV19 and TRBJ1-1; 9 nucleotides agree with TRBD1. Germline assignment: CDR1 LNHDA and CDR2 SQIVND (reference sequence). This CDR3 has 14 residues. The V gene end was trimmed by 6 bases and the J gene end by 6 bases; junction bases not matched to a gene: 8. Here the CDR3 reads CASRMTGGIAEAFF. CDR3 nucleotide sequence: TGTGCCAGTAGGATGACAGGGGGTATCGCTGAAGCTTTCTTT.

V and J are TRBV11-2 and TRBJ2-3; possible D gene TRBD1, 6 bases. The CDR3 covers 13 residues. Trimming left V 5 bases short and J 3 bases short, with 9 bases between. Germline-derived CDR1 and CDR2 are SGHAT and FQNNGV. CDR3 in amino acids: CASSRGTTDTQYF. CDR3 DNA: TGTGCCAGCAGCAGGGGGACGACAGATACGCAGTATTTT.

This chain links TRBV11-3 with TRBJ2-5; 12 positions match TRBD2. V was clipped by 5 bases and J by 2 bases; unmatched bases: 9. Looked up from germline, CDR1 is SGHNT and CDR2 is YENEEA. The CDR3 length is 17 residues. As DNA, the CDR3 is TGTGCCAGCAGCCGGTTGCTAGCGGGAGGGGTGCAAGAGACCCAGTACTTC. It translates to CASSRLLAGGVQETQYF.

This chain joins TRBV5-4 and TRBJ2-3; 16 bases match TRBD2. The germline V gene encodes CDR1 SGHNT and CDR2 YYREEE (reference sequence). CDR3 length: 15 residues. V trimming: 4 bases; J trimming: 9 bases; junction bases outside the gene matches: 5. The CDR3 DNA sequence: TGTGCCAGCAGCGACGGGACTAGCGGGAGGGTAACGCAGTATTTT. Protein product: CASSDGTSGRVTQYF.

The chain links TRBV28 to TRBJ2-7, with D possibly matching TRBD1 (6 bases). CDR1 and CDR2 (germline): MDHEN, SYDVKM. V lost 5 bases and J 6 bases, leaving 11 bases between the germline ends. The CDR3 covers 12 residues. CDR3 amino acids: CASSLRQAEQYF. The CDR3, as DNA: TGTGCCAGCAGTCTCCGACAGGCCGAGCAGTACTTC. Full variable domain (missing parts from reference TRBV28 and TRBJ2-7): DVKVTQSSRYLVKRTGEKVFLECVQDMDHENMFWYRQDPGLGLRLIYFSYDVKMKEKGDIPEGYSVSREKKERFSLILESASTNQTSMYLCASSLRQAEQYFGPGTRLTVT.

This chain uses TRBV11-2 with TRBJ2-2; D may be TRBD1 (5 bases). This CDR3 contains 14 residues. Germline CDR1 and CDR2: SGHAT and FQNNGV. V lost 8 bases, J lost 2 bases, and 12 bases lay in between. CDR3 residues: CASRSRGNTGELFF. CDR3 nucleotide sequence: TGTGCCAGCCGGTCTAGGGGTAACACCGGGGAGCTGTTTTTT.

This clone has just one count. The genes are TRBV30 and TRBJ2-5; 7 bases are a match to TRBD2. The CDR3 is made up of 15 amino acids. J was trimmed by 7 bases and V by 0 bases; bases with no gene match: 11. Germline V CDR1 and CDR2: GTSNPN, SVGIG (reference sequence). CDR3 nucleotides: TGTGCCTGGAGTGTACGCGCTAGCGGAGGGGTGACCCAGTACTTC. This translates into CAWSVRASGGVTQYF.

The chain combines TRBV28 with TRBJ1-5; 11 bases agree with TRBD1. The length of the CDR3 is 18 residues. From germline, CDR1 is MDHEN and CDR2 SYDVKM. V trimming: 4 bases; J trimming: 1 base; junction bases outside the gene matches: 9. CDR3 residues: CASSSWTGGAGSNQPQHF. In DNA, the CDR3 is TGTGCCAGCAGTTCATGGACAGGGGGCGCGGGAAGCAATCAGCCCCAGCATTTT.

V and J are TRBV6-5 and TRBJ2-3; the match to TRBD1 covers 8 bases. CDR3 length: 16 amino acids. Germline trimming cut 4 bases from V and 5 bases from J; bases unmatched to any gene: 11. From germline, CDR1 is MNHEY and CDR2 SVGAGI. The chain's CDR3 is CASSWSTGGPGDTQYF. The CDR3 DNA sequence: TGTGCCAGCAGTTGGTCAACAGGGGGGCCCGGAGATACGCAGTATTTT.

This chain uses TRBV5-4 with TRBJ2-5; 10 bases are a match to TRBD2. The germline CDR1 and CDR2 sequences are SGHNT and YYREEE (reference sequence). V gave up 0 bases and J gave up 5 bases; unmatched junction bases: 4. There are 15 residues in the CDR3. This chain's CDR3 is CASSLGLAGRETQYF. For the CDR3, the DNA is TGTGCCAGCAGCTTGGGACTAGCGGGCAGGGAGACCCAGTACTTC.

V usage is TRBV5-4 and J usage is TRBJ1-3, with TRBD1 matching over 9 bases. The J segment lost 8 bases and the V segment lost 4 bases, leaving 7 bases of the junction unmatched. CDR3 length: 14 residues. Germline V gives CDR1 SGHNT, CDR2 YYREEE (reference sequence). CDR3 in DNA: TGTGCCAGCAGCATGGGACAGGGCAGGGACACCATATATTTT. This gives the protein CASSMGQGRDTIYF.

The chain combines TRBV3-1 (or the pseudogene TRBV3-2) with TRBJ1-1; no definite D call. V was trimmed by 2 bases and J by 6 bases, leaving 16 bases between them. CDR1 is LGHDT, CDR2 YNNKEL, per germline (reference sequence). CDR3 length equals 15 residues. The CDR3 DNA follows: TGTGCCAGCAGCCAACCTAGAGGGCAGCGCGCTGAAGCTTTCTTT. This translates into CASSQPRGQRAEAFF.

This clone occurred a few times. The chain carries TRBV5-1 and TRBJ2-2, with 14 bases matching TRBD2. The germline V gene has CDR1 SGHRS and CDR2 YFSETQ. This CDR3 contains 16 residues. The V segment lost 4 bases and the J segment 4 bases; nucleotides outside the gene matches: 3. The CDR3 nucleotides read TGCGCCAGCAGCCCCGGGACTAGCGGGAGCACCGGGGAGCTGTTTTTT. This codes for CASSPGTSGSTGELFF.

The chain has TRBV10-3 and TRBJ1-5; 8 positions match TRBD1. Trimming removed 1 base from V and 6 bases from J; junction bases left unmatched: 5. There are 15 residues in the CDR3. Germline V CDR1 and CDR2: ENHRY, SYGVKD. The CDR3 DNA follows: TGTGCCATCAGTGAGTTTGAGACAGGGGTTCAGCCCCAGCATTTT. This sequence encodes CAISEFETGVQPQHF.

This chain uses TRBV19 with TRBJ1-3; D is ambiguous. CDR1 is LNHDA, CDR2 SQIVND, per germline (reference sequence). V lost 4 bases and J 8 bases, leaving 24 bases between the germline ends. This CDR3 region has 17 residues. CDR3 bases: TGTGCCAGTAGTACCCTCACCCAACCCGGGTCTCGGGACACCATATATTTT. This codes for CASSTLTQPGSRDTIYF.

The chain carries TRBV7-9 and TRBJ1-6; 8 bases are shared with TRBD1. The CDR3 totals 13 residues. Losses at the gene ends were 4 bases for V and 12 bases for J; bases not matched to a gene: 5. Germline lookup yields CDR1 SEHNR and CDR2 FQNEAQ (reference sequence). The CDR3 DNA reads as TGTGCCAGCAGCTCGAACAGGGGGGGACCCCTCCACTTT. Amino acid sequence: CASSSNRGGPLHF. The entire variable domain, with the rest obtained from reference TRBV7-9 and TRBJ1-6, is as follows: DTGVSQNPRHKITKRGQNVTFRCDPISEHNRLYWYRQTLGQGPEFLTYFQNEAQLEKSRLLSDRFSAERPKGSFSTLEIQRTEQGDSAMYLCASSSNRGGPLHFGNGTRLTVT.

CDR3 protein: CASSEEVRDEQFF. The CDR3 region has the DNA TGTGCCAGCAGTGAAGAGGTGCGGGATGAGCAGTTCTTC. The chain couples TRBV6-1 to TRBJ2-1; TRBD2 might be the D (5 bases). The CDR3 has 13 residues. The germline V gene has CDR1 MNHNS and CDR2 SASEGT. Trimming left V 1 base short and J 8 bases short, with 9 bases between.

V is TRBV19 and J is TRBJ1-1; possibly TRBD1 for D (5 bases). From germline, CDR1 is LNHDA and CDR2 SQIVND (reference sequence). The CDR3 totals 14 residues. With 8 bases removed from V and 1 base from J, the gap between germline ends came to 14 bases. This CDR3 reads CASGIQVPNTEAFF. The CDR3 DNA sequence: TGTGCCAGTGGCATACAGGTACCGAACACTGAAGCTTTCTTT.

The rearrangement links TRBV5-1 to TRBJ2-3; TRBD2 matches at 8 bases. Germline V gives CDR1 SGHRS, CDR2 YFSETQ. V gave up 5 bases and J gave up 2 bases; unmatched junction bases: 7. This CDR3 comprises 15 residues. Here the CDR3 DNA reads TGCGCCAGCAGAATTAGCGGGGAGCCCACAGATACGCAGTATTTT. Protein product: CASRISGEPTDTQYF.

This chain links TRBV30 with TRBJ1-4; 7 nucleotides match TRBD1. Germline V gene sequence: CDR1 GTSNPN, CDR2 SVGIG (reference sequence). With V trimmed by 7 bases and J by 7 bases, 6 bases remained unmatched. CDR3 length: 12 residues. The CDR3 loop reads CALTGTGEKLFF. The CDR3 DNA follows: TGTGCCTTGACAGGGACCGGTGAAAAACTGTTTTTT.